The 3 T cell receptor beta chains below all came from one sample that was sequenced in a study of CD8+ T cells in alopecia areata. As the sequencing template, cDNA was produced by extracting RNA and reverse transcribing it. Data came from immunoSEQ multiplex PCR; TCRdb stores just in-frame clones and leaves some out. The repertoire includes 200,000 or so clones, 55% to 75% of them detected once, and 4.5% to 6% sits in the top ten. Treatment specified: oral pan-JAK inhibitor, 5-10 mg twice daily. The sample was CD4+ T cells sorted from blood, taken at week 24, from a patient treated with tofacitinib. Every receptor here comes from a human donor with alopecia areata.

This clone has just a few counts. This chain connects TRBV4-2 to TRBJ1-4; D unclear. V was shortened by 0 bases and J by 11 bases, with 16 bases between the two germline ends. This CDR3 spans 15 amino acids. CDR1 is LGHNA and CDR2 is YNFKEQ in the germline V gene. The CDR3 DNA follows: TGTGCCAGCAGCCAAGATCGGCCCGGGGTGGGGAAACTGTTTTTT. Translating gives CASSQDRPGVGKLFF.

The chain joins TRBV30 to TRBJ2-2; no clear D. Trimming left V 0 bases short and J 6 bases short, with 11 bases between. In germline, CDR1 is GTSNPN, CDR2 SVGIG (reference sequence). This CDR3 region has 14 residues. The CDR3 protein is CAWSVGSSPGELFF. CDR3 DNA: TGTGCCTGGAGTGTAGGTAGCTCCCCCGGGGAGCTGTTTTTT. Variable domain in full (rest from reference TRBV30 and TRBJ2-2): SQTIHQWPATLVQPVGSPLSLECTVEGTSNPNLYWYRQAAGRGLQLLFYSVGIGQISSEVPQNLSASRPQDRQFILSSKKLLLSDSGFYLCAWSVGSSPGELFFGEGSRLTVL.

V and J are TRBV30 and TRBJ2-2; 13 bases map to TRBD2. J was trimmed by 5 bases and V by 0 bases; bases with no gene match: 3. Germline V gene lookup returns CDR1 GTSNPN and CDR2 SVGIG (reference sequence). The CDR3 spans 16 residues. CDR3 residues: CAWSVRGLAGTGELFF. The CDR3 coding sequence is TGTGCCTGGAGTGTAAGGGGACTAGCGGGGACCGGGGAGCTGTTTTTT.